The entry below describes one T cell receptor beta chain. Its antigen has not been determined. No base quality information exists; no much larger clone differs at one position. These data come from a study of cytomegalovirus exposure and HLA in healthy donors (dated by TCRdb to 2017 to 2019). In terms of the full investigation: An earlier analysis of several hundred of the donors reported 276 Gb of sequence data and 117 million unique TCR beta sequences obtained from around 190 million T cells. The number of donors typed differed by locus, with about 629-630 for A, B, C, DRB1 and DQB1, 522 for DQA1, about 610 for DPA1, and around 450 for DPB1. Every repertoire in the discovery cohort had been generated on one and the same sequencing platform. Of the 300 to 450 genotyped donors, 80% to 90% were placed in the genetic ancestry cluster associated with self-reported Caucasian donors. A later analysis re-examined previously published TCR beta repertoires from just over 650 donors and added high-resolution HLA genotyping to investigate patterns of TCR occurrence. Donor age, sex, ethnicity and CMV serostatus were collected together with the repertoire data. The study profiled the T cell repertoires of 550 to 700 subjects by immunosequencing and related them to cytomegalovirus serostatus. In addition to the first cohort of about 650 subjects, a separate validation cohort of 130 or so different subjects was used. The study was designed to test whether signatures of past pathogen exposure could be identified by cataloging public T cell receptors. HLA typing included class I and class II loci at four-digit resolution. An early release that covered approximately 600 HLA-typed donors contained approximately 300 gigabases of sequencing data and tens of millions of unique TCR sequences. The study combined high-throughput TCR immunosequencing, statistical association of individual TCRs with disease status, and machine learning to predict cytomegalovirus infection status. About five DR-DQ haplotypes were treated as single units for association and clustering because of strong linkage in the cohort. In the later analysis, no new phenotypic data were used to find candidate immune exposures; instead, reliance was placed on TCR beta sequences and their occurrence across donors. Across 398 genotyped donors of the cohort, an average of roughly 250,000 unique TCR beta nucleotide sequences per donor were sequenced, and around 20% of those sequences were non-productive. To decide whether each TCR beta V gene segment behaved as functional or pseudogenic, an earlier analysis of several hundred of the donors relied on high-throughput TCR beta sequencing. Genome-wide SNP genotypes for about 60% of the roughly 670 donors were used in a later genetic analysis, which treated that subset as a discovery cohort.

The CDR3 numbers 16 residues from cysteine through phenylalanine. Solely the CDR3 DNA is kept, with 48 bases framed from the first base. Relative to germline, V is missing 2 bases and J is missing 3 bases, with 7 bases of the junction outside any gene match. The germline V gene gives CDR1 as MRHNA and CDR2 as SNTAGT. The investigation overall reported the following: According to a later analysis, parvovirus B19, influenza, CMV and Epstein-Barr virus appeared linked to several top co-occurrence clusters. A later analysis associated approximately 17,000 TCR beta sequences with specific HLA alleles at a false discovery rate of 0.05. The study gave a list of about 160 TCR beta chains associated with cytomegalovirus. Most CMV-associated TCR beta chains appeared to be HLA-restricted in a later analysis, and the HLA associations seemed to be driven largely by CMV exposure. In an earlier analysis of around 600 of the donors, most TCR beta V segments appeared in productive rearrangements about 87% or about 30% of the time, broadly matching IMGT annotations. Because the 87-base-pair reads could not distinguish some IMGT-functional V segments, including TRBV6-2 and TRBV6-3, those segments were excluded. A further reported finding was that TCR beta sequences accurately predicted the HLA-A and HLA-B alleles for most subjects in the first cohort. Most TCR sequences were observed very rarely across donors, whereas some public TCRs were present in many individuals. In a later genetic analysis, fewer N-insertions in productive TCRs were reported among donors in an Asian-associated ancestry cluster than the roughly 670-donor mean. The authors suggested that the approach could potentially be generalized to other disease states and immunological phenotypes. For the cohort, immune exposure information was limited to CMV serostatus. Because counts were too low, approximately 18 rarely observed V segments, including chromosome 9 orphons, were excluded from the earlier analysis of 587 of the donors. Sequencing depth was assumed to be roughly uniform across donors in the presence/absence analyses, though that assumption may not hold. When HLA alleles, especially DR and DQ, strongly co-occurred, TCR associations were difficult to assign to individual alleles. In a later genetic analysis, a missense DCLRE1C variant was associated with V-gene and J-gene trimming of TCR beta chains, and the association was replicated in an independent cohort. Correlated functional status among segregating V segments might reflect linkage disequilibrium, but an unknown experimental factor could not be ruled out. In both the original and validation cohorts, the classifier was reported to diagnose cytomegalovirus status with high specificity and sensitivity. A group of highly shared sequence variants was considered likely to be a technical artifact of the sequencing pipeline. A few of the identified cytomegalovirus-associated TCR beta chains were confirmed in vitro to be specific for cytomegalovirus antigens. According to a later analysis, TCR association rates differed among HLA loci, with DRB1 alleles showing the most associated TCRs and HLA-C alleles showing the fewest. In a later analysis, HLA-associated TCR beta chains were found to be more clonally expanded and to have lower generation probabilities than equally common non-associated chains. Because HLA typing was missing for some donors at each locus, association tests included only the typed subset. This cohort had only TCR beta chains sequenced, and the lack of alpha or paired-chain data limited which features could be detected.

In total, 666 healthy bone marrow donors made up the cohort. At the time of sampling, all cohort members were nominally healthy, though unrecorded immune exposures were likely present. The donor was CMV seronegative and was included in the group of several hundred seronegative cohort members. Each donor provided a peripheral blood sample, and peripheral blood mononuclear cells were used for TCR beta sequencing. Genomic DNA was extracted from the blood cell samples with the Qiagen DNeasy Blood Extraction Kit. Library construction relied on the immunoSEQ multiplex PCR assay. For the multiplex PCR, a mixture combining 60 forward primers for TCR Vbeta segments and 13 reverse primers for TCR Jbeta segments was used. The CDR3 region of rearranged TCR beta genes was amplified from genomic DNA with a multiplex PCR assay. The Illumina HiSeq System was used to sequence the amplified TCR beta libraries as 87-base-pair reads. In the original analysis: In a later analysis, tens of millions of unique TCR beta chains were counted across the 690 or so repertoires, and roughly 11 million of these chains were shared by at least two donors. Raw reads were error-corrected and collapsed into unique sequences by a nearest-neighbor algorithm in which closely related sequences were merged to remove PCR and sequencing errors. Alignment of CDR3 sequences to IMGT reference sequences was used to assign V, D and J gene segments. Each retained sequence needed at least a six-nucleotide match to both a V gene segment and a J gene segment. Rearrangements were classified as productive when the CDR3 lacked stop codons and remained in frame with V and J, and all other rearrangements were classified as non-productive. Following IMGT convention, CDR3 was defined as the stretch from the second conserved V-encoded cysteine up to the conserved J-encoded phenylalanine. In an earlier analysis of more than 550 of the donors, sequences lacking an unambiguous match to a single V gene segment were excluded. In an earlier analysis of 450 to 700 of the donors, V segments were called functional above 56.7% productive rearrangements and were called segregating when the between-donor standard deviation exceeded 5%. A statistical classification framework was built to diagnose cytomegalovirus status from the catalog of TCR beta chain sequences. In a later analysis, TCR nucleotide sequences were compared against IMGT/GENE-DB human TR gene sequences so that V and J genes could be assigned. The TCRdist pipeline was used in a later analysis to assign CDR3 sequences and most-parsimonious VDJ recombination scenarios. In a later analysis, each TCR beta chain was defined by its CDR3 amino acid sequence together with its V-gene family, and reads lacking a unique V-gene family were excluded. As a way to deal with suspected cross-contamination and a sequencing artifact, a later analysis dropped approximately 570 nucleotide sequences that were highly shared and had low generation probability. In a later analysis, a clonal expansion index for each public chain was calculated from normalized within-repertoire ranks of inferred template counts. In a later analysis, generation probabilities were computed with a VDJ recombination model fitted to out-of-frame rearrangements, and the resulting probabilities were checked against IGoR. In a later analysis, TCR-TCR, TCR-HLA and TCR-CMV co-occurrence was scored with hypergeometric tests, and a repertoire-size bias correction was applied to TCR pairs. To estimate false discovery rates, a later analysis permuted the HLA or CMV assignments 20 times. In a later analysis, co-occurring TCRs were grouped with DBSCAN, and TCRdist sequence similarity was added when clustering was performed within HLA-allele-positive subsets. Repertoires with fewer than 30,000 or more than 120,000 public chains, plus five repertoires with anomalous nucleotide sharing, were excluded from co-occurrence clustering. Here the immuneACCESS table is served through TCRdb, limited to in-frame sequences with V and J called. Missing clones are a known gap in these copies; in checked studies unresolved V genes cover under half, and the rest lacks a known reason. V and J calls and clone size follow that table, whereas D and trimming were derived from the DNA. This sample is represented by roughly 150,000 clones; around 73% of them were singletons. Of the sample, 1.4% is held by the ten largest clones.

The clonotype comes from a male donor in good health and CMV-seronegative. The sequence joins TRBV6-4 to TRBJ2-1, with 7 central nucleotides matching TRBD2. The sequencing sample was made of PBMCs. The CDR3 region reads CASSDQSAGSYNEQFF. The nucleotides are TGTGCCAGCAGTGACCAATCAGCGGGAAGCTACAATGAGCAGTTCTTC.